What follows are 31 T cell receptor beta chains derived from one specimen sequenced in a study of cytomegalovirus exposure and HLA in healthy donors. Amplification used 60 Vbeta primers and 13 Jbeta primers. The table came from immunoSEQ multiplex PCR; TCRdb's copy has only in-frame clones and leaves some out. The data show about 96,000 clones, with 65% to 75% seen just once and under 3% held by the top ten. The sample taken for sequencing was PBMCs. These receptors came from a female donor in good health and CMV-seropositive.

The chain recombines TRBV11-3 with TRBJ2-5; tentatively, D is TRBD2 (7 bases). This CDR3 contains 16 residues. Germline V gives CDR1 SGHNT, CDR2 YENEEA. The germline V and J ends were trimmed by 5 bases and 5 bases, with 21 bases remaining between them. The DNA of the CDR3 is TGTGCCAGCAGCCCCGAGGTGGGGGGGCCGATGGAGACCCAGTACTTC. It specifies CASSPEVGGPMETQYF.

This clone was counted between two and nine times. V usage is TRBV6-5 and J usage is TRBJ2-1; possibly TRBD2 for D (5 bases). This CDR3 contains 13 residues. Germline CDR1 and CDR2: MNHEY and SVGAGI. V was trimmed by 2 bases and J by 7 bases, leaving 9 bases between them. The CDR3, as DNA: TGTGCCAGCAGTTACGATGGAGGAAATGAGCAGTTCTTC. This gives the protein CASSYDGGNEQFF.

The chain carries TRBV5-1 and TRBJ1-1; TRBD1 aligns across 8 bases. Per germline, CDR1 SGHRS and CDR2 YFSETQ. This CDR3 contains 15 residues. V dropped 1 base and J dropped 11; count of bases not matched to a gene: 13. CDR3: CASSLRAGGAERAFF. The DNA for the CDR3 is TGCGCCAGCAGCTTGAGGGCAGGGGGCGCGGAGAGGGCTTTCTTT. The complete variable domain, with remaining parts taken from reference TRBV5-1 and TRBJ1-1, reads KAGVTQTPRYLIKTRGQQVTLSCSPISGHRSVSWYQQTPGQGLQFLFEYFSETQRNKGNFPGRFSGRQFSNSRSEMNVSTLELGDSALYLCASSLRAGGAERAFFGQGTRLTVV.

In its sample, this clone was seen a few times. The V gene is TRBV5-1, the J gene TRBJ2-1; TRBD2 agrees at 8 bases. CDR3 length: 14 amino acids. The V gene end was trimmed by 5 bases and the J gene end by 3 bases; junction bases not matched to a gene: 4. The germline V gene encodes CDR1 SGHRS and CDR2 YFSETQ. CDR3 coding DNA: TGCGCCAGCAGACCCGGGACTAGCTACAATGAGCAGTTCTTC. It codes for CASRPGTSYNEQFF.

The rearrangement uses TRBV7-9 and TRBJ2-1, with 13 bases lining up with TRBD2. Germline V gives CDR1 SEHNR, CDR2 FQNEAQ (reference sequence). The trim removed 6 bases at V and 5 bases at J, leaving 4 bases unmatched. The CDR3 spans 15 residues. The DNA of the CDR3 is TGTGCCAGCAGATTGACTAGCGGGAGGAACAATGAGCAGTTCTTC. Its protein product is CASRLTSGRNNEQFF.

The V call is TRBV7-9, the J call TRBJ2-6; D gene ambiguous. This CDR3 is 14 amino acids long. Looked up from germline, CDR1 is SEHNR and CDR2 is FQNEAQ (reference sequence). V was clipped by 5 bases and J by 4 bases, with 9 bases between them. The CDR3 protein is CASSLPPGANVLTF. The CDR3 region has the DNA TGTGCCAGCAGCCTCCCTCCCGGGGCCAACGTCCTGACTTTC.

V and J are TRBV30 and TRBJ1-2, with D uncertain. Trimming stripped 0 bases from V and 4 bases from J, with 9 bases between. This CDR3 is 13 amino acids long. The germline V gene encodes CDR1 GTSNPN and CDR2 SVGIG (reference sequence). CDR3 amino acids: CAWSVQGSYGYTF. Written as DNA, the CDR3 is TGTGCCTGGAGTGTACAAGGGAGCTATGGCTACACCTTC.

V and J are TRBV7-9 and TRBJ2-7; 7 bases match TRBD2. Per the germline V gene, CDR1 is SEHNR and CDR2 is FQNEAQ (reference sequence). V shed 5 bases, J shed 8 bases, and the junction held 15 bases outside the gene matches. This CDR3 has 15 amino acids. CDR3 sequence: CASSGASGGGSQQYF. The CDR3 DNA is TGTGCCAGCAGCGGGGCGAGCGGCGGCGGGAGCCAGCAGTACTTC.

This clone was recorded only once. V usage is TRBV9 and J usage is TRBJ2-3; 7 nucleotides match TRBD2. The V gene's germline CDR1 is SGDLS and CDR2 YYNGEE. Trimming at V came to 4 bases and at J to 5 bases, leaving 13 bases not matched to a gene. The CDR3 covers 16 residues. As DNA, the CDR3 is TGTGCCAGCAGCTCCGAAAGCGGGACGCTAGGAGATACGCAGTATTTT. Its protein is CASSSESGTLGDTQYF.

V usage is TRBV6-5 and J usage is TRBJ1-1; D gene unclear. The ends were cut back, 2 bases at V and 1 base at J, with 8 bases in the middle. Germline-derived CDR1 and CDR2 are MNHEY and SVGAGI. This CDR3 comprises 14 residues. The CDR3 sequence: CASSYGRPNTEAFF. The DNA for the CDR3 is TGTGCCAGCAGTTACGGCAGGCCGAACACTGAAGCTTTCTTT.

The rearrangement uses TRBV29-1 and TRBJ2-7; no firm D call. Germline V lookup: CDR1 SQVTM, CDR2 ANQGSEA. V lost 7 bases to trimming and J lost 0 bases, with 7 bases between them. The CDR3 runs 11 residues. The CDR3 here is CSARGSYEQYF. The CDR3 nucleotides read TGCAGCGCCAGAGGCTCCTACGAGCAGTACTTC.

The rearrangement links TRBV4-1 to TRBJ2-4; no clear D gene. This CDR3 comprises 17 residues. Trimming stripped 1 base from V and 0 bases from J, with 13 bases between. Germline CDR1 reads MGHRA; CDR2 reads YSYEKL. The CDR3 DNA reads TGCGCCAGCAGCCAAGTTATCCTAGGCGGAGCCAAAAACATTCAGTACTTC. Residues: CASSQVILGGAKNIQYF.

The chain has TRBV28 and TRBJ1-4, with D tentatively TRBD1 (5 bases). The CDR3 totals 15 residues. Per the germline V gene, CDR1 is MDHEN and CDR2 is SYDVKM. Trimming took off 5 bases at V and 0 bases at J, with 10 bases between the two ends. Here the CDR3 reads CASSPQTATNEKLFF. CDR3 in DNA: TGTGCCAGCAGTCCCCAGACAGCAACTAATGAAAAACTGTTTTTT.

The J gene is TRBJ2-1, the V gene TRBV28; D perhaps matches TRBD2 (6 bases). The CDR3 contains 15 residues. The ends were cut back, 3 bases at V and 0 bases at J, with 9 bases in the middle. From germline, CDR1 is MDHEN and CDR2 SYDVKM. This chain's CDR3 is CASSLVGSSYNEQFF. CDR3 sequence (DNA): TGTGCCAGCAGTTTGGTCGGGAGCTCCTACAATGAGCAGTTCTTC.

The rearrangement uses TRBV6-1 and TRBJ1-1; no reliable D call. Between the trimmed V and J ends, which lost 5 bases and 4 bases, there was a span of 8 bases. This CDR3 has 12 residues. Germline CDR1 MNHNS, CDR2 SASEGT. CDR3 sequence: CASSSIVTEAFF. For the CDR3, the DNA is TGTGCCAGCAGTAGCATCGTCACTGAAGCTTTCTTT.

The rearrangement links TRBV19 to TRBJ1-4; 8 nucleotides align to TRBD1. There are 14 residues in the CDR3. V shed 6 bases and J 6 bases; nucleotides not matched to a gene: 6. In germline, CDR1 is LNHDA, CDR2 SQIVND (reference sequence). CDR3 region: CASRTDREDEKLFF. The DNA for the CDR3 is TGTGCCAGTAGGACGGACAGGGAAGATGAAAAACTGTTTTTT.

The rearrangement links TRBV7-2 to TRBJ2-3; D might be TRBD2 (6 bases). The CDR3 extends over 14 amino acids. Trimming stripped 7 bases from V and 5 bases from J, with 16 bases between. Germline V CDR1 and CDR2: SGHTA, FQGNSA. This CDR3 is CASTLSGLRDTQYF. The CDR3 DNA sequence: TGTGCCAGCACCCTAAGCGGGTTGAGAGATACGCAGTATTTT.

This clone was seen a handful of times. This sequence joins TRBV2 and TRBJ1-5; no firm D call. The CDR3 consists of 17 residues. Trimming left V 0 bases short and J 7 bases short, with 19 bases between. The germline V gene has CDR1 SNHLY and CDR2 FYNNEI. The CDR3 coding sequence is TGTGCCAGCAGTGAAGCGGACGGACCGAGGGCCTTGCAGCCCCAGCATTTT. Amino acids: CASSEADGPRALQPQHF.

This rearrangement joins TRBV15 to TRBJ2-3, with 9 bases fitting TRBD2. V lost 0 bases to trimming and J lost 4 bases; unmatched junction nucleotides: 5. Looked up from germline, CDR1 is LNHNV and CDR2 is YYDKDF (reference sequence). This CDR3 has 16 residues. This CDR3 is CATSREAGGGADTQYF. Written as DNA, the CDR3 is TGTGCCACCAGCAGAGAAGCGGGAGGCGGGGCAGATACGCAGTATTTT.

This chain uses TRBV11-2 with TRBJ2-7; 10 positions match TRBD1. The ends lost 1 base at V and 6 bases at J; junction bases unmatched: 6. Looked up from germline, CDR1 is SGHAT and CDR2 is FQNNGV. The CDR3 is 15 amino acids. DNA for the CDR3: TGTGCCAGCAGCTTAGCTTGGGGACAGGGGACCGAGCAGTACTTC. This gives the protein CASSLAWGQGTEQYF.

The chain couples TRBV15 to TRBJ1-6; D is perhaps TRBD1 (5 bases). Germline CDR1 LNHNV, CDR2 YYDKDF (reference sequence). V was pared by 0 bases and J by 8 bases, with 11 bases between. This CDR3 is 15 amino acids long. The CDR3 DNA reads TGTGCCACCAGCAGAGATCCCCAGGGATATTCACCCCTCCACTTT. Protein: CATSRDPQGYSPLHF.

The chain employs TRBV2 and TRBJ2-7, with 8 bases fitting TRBD1. The CDR3 contains 14 residues. The germline gives CDR1 SNHLY, CDR2 FYNNEI. Trimming cost V 6 bases and J 6 bases; bases outside gene matches: 10. The CDR3 DNA sequence: TGTGCCAGCAGCCGACAGGGGAGAATCTCCGAGCAGTACTTC. Translating it yields CASSRQGRISEQYF.

The chain couples TRBV2 to TRBJ1-5, with 10 bases aligning to TRBD1. Germline V gene lookup returns CDR1 SNHLY and CDR2 FYNNEI. The CDR3 has 18 residues. Losses at the gene ends were 6 bases for V and 8 bases for J; bases not matched to a gene: 19. The CDR3 nucleotides are TGTGCCAGCAGCCCCACGCCAACCGGGACAGGGGAAAAGAAGCCCCAGCATTTT. Translating it yields CASSPTPTGTGEKKPQHF.

V gene TRBV28 combines with J gene TRBJ2-1; D remains ambiguous. Germline CDR1 MDHEN, CDR2 SYDVKM. V was clipped by 8 bases and J by 0 bases, with 11 bases between them. The CDR3 is 14 residues long. This CDR3 reads CASSTVSSYNEQFF. The CDR3, as DNA: TGTGCCAGCTCTACCGTTAGCTCCTACAATGAGCAGTTCTTC. Supplemented by reference TRBV28 and TRBJ2-1, the full variable domain reads DVKVTQSSRYLVKRTGEKVFLECVQDMDHENMFWYRQDPGLGLRLIYFSYDVKMKEKGDIPEGYSVSREKKERFSLILESASTNQTSMYLCASSTVSSYNEQFFGPGTRLTVL.

The genes are TRBV6-1 and TRBJ2-1; no firm D call. The germline CDR1 and CDR2 sequences are MNHNS and SASEGT. This CDR3 has 15 amino acids. Trimming removed 3 bases from V and 5 bases from J, with 14 bases in between. The CDR3 DNA reads TGTGCCAGCAGTGAGCACGAAAACAGCCACAATGAGCAGTTCTTC. This encodes CASSEHENSHNEQFF.

The chain uses TRBV6-5 and TRBJ2-7, with TRBD1 matching over 8 bases. Germline values: CDR1 MNHEY, CDR2 SVGAGI. With V trimmed by 0 bases and J by 2 bases, 3 bases remained unmatched. The CDR3 length is 15 residues. The CDR3 bases are TGTGCCAGCAGTTACTCAGGACAGGGTGCCTACGAGCAGTACTTC. This encodes CASSYSGQGAYEQYF.

The chain combines TRBV6-5 with TRBJ2-1; the D gene is possibly TRBD1 (6 bases). V lost 7 bases and J lost 9, with 22 bases in between. This CDR3 region has 15 residues. Germline values: CDR1 MNHEY, CDR2 SVGAGI. Here the CDR3 reads CASTLAGTQEGEQFF. The DNA of the CDR3 is TGTGCCAGCACCCTCGCCGGGACACAGGAAGGTGAGCAGTTCTTC.

This chain joins TRBV30 and TRBJ1-6; D might be TRBD1 (6 bases). Germline CDR1 GTSNPN, CDR2 SVGIG (reference sequence). Between the trimmed V and J ends, which lost 3 bases and 8 bases, there was a span of 11 bases. The CDR3 spans 13 residues. The CDR3 spells CAWRRGWDSPLHF. The CDR3 DNA is TGTGCCTGGAGGAGGGGGTGGGATTCACCCCTCCACTTT.

The chain is built from TRBV6-1 and TRBJ1-1; 7 bases align to TRBD1. Germline V gene sequence: CDR1 MNHNS, CDR2 SASEGT. CDR3 size: 15 residues. Trimming removed 5 bases from V and 6 bases from J; junction bases left unmatched: 12. CDR3 in DNA: TGTGCCAGCAGTTCCCTCGGACAGGCGCGGGCTGAAGCTTTCTTT. Residues: CASSSLGQARAEAFF.

The chain recombines TRBV7-8 with TRBJ2-5; tentatively, D is TRBD2 (5 bases). The CDR3 spans 15 residues. The ends were cut back, 0 bases at V and 5 bases at J, with 13 bases in the middle. CDR1 and CDR2 (germline): SGHVS, FQNEAQ. The DNA of the CDR3 is TGTGCCAGCAGCTTAGCCGGGGTAGCCGGGGAGACCCAGTACTTC. Protein sequence: CASSLAGVAGETQYF.

The chain joins TRBV30 to TRBJ1-2; 8 bases align to TRBD1. Germline V gene data show CDR1 as GTSNPN and CDR2 as SVGIG (reference sequence). The junction had 6 bases not matched to a gene; V was cut back by 8 bases and J by 7 bases. The CDR3 extends over 11 amino acids. The CDR3 reads CAEAGGSGYTF. The CDR3 region has the DNA TGTGCCGAAGCAGGGGGCTCTGGCTACACCTTC.